One sample yielded the 14 T cell receptor beta chains listed below, sequenced in a study of response to subunit inactivated influenza vaccine. TCRdb processed the RT-PCR reads anew with MiXCR; each CDR3 protein has one entry. The data show roughly 650,000 distinct CDR3 sequences, 15% to 19% seen once. The sample here was PBMCs from blood, taken 12 days after vaccination. The origin of the receptors is a man in his fifties or sixties who received an inactivated influenza vaccine.

This clonotype was found a few times. The V and J genes are TRBV6-5 and TRBJ2-7, with D hard to call. The V gene lost 0 bases and the J gene lost 3 bases, with 9 bases spanning the gap. Germline lookup yields CDR1 MNHEY and CDR2 SVGAGI. The CDR3 has 14 residues. The CDR3 nucleotides are TGTGCCAGCAGTTACTCGCGTGTAGGCTACGAGCAGTACTTC. Amino acids: CASSYSRVGYEQYF.

This clonotype turned up a few times. The chain has TRBV28 and TRBJ2-5, with 9 bases aligning to TRBD2. V lost 5 bases to trimming and J lost 5 bases; unmatched junction nucleotides: 6. The CDR3 is 14 amino acids. Germline-derived CDR1 and CDR2 are MDHEN and SYDVKM. Here the CDR3 DNA reads TGTGCCAGCAGTGTAGCGGGGGACCGGGAGACCCAGTACTTC. Translation: CASSVAGDRETQYF. Full variable domain (remainder filled in from reference TRBV28 and TRBJ2-5): DVKVTQSSRYLVKRTGEKVFLECVQDMDHENMFWYRQDPGLGLRLIYFSYDVKMKEKGDIPEGYSVSREKKERFSLILESASTNQTSMYLCASSVAGDRETQYFGPGTRLLVL.

This clonotype appeared a few times. The chain uses TRBV9 and TRBJ2-5; D ambiguous. Trimming removed 2 bases at V and 3 bases at J, with 8 bases between. The CDR3 has 13 residues. Germline-derived CDR1 and CDR2 are SGDLS and YYNGEE. In DNA form, the CDR3 reads TGTGCCAGCAGCGTCGCTGGTGAAGAGACCCAGTACTTC. It is translated as CASSVAGEETQYF.

This clonotype was counted ten times or more. This chain joins TRBV7-2 and TRBJ2-7; weak D call: TRBD2 (7 bases). CDR1 is SGHTA, CDR2 FQGNSA, per germline. The CDR3 runs 13 residues. V gave up 4 bases and J gave up 4 bases, with 11 bases separating them. The CDR3 reads CASSSRGAYEQYF. The CDR3 bases are TGTGCCAGCAGCTCCCGGGGGGCGTACGAGCAGTACTTC.

The chain is built from TRBV10-3 and TRBJ2-4; TRBD2 might be the D (6 bases). The CDR3 is made up of 15 amino acids. The ends were cut back, 6 bases at V and 2 bases at J, with 14 bases in the middle. From germline, CDR1 is ENHRY and CDR2 SYGVKD. CDR3 nucleotide sequence: TGTGCCATCAGGGAGCCGGAGGGGCCCAAAAACATTCAGTACTTC. Translating it yields CAIREPEGPKNIQYF.

The sample holds a few counts of this clonotype. The chain links TRBV6-5 to TRBJ2-7; D not resolved. In germline, CDR1 is MNHEY, CDR2 SVGAGI. V shed 4 bases and J shed 0 bases, with 16 bases lying between them. The CDR3 runs 16 residues. CDR3 nucleotides: TGTGCCAGCAGTTTCCGAAGGAGCGCACCCTCCTACGAGCAGTACTTC. Amino acids: CASSFRRSAPSYEQYF.

This clonotype showed up many times. One junction end disagrees with the germline gene, perhaps due to a read error. In nucleotides, the CDR3 is TGCGCCAGCAGCTTGGGGCAGGGGCTAAATCAGCCCCAGCATTTT. Translated: CASSLGQGLNQPQHF. The chain combines TRBV7-2 with TRBJ1-5; the D gene is possibly TRBD1 (6 bases). Germline CDR1 and CDR2: SGHTA and FQGNSA. The CDR3 consists of 15 residues. Drawing the rest from reference TRBV7-2 and TRBJ1-5, the complete variable domain is GAGVSQSPSNKVTEKGKDVELRCDPISGHTALYWYRQSLGQGLEFLIYFQGNSAPDKSGLPSDRFSAERTGGSVSTLTIQRTQQEDSAVYLCASSLGQGLNQPQHFGDGTRLSIL.

The rearrangement joins TRBV28 to TRBJ1-6; 7 nucleotides align to TRBD1. Germline V gene data show CDR1 as MDHEN and CDR2 as SYDVKM. With V trimmed by 6 bases and J by 6 bases, 5 bases remained unmatched. This CDR3 has 14 amino acids. This chain's CDR3 is CASSSGQINSPLHF. The CDR3 bases are TGTGCCAGCAGCTCGGGACAGATTAATTCACCCCTCCACTTT. Supplemented by reference TRBV28 and TRBJ1-6, the full variable domain reads DVKVTQSSRYLVKRTGEKVFLECVQDMDHENMFWYRQDPGLGLRLIYFSYDVKMKEKGDIPEGYSVSREKKERFSLILESASTNQTSMYLCASSSGQINSPLHFGNGTRLTVT.

The rearrangement uses TRBV18 and TRBJ2-1; TRBD1 matches 12 bases. Germline CDR1 reads KGHSH; CDR2 reads LQKENI. This CDR3 is 14 amino acids long. The V segment lost 6 bases and the J segment 7 bases; nucleotides outside the gene matches: 4. CDR3 in DNA: TGTGCCAGCTCCGGGACAGGGGGCGGAAATGAGCAGTTCTTC. It codes for CASSGTGGGNEQFF.

This clonotype was recorded at least ten times. The chain links TRBV28 to TRBJ2-7; possible D gene TRBD1, 7 bases. CDR1 MDHEN and CDR2 SYDVKM come from the germline V gene. The CDR3 is made up of 16 amino acids. Trimming took 5 bases from V and 9 from J, leaving 26 bases between them. The CDR3: CASSPWGQNGGGGQYF. The CDR3 DNA is TGTGCCAGCAGTCCCTGGGGACAGAACGGAGGAGGGGGGCAGTACTTC.

The chain uses TRBV29-1 and TRBJ2-3; 8 positions agree with TRBD1. Germline V gene lookup returns CDR1 SQVTM and CDR2 ANQGSEA. The CDR3 runs 15 residues. V lost 8 bases to trimming and J lost 1 base; unmatched junction nucleotides: 11. The CDR3 here is CSYRGAAFRTDTQYF. The CDR3 DNA sequence: TGCAGCTACAGGGGGGCAGCTTTTCGCACAGATACGCAGTATTTT.

This chain uses TRBV20-1 with TRBJ2-3; 11 positions agree with TRBD2. The CDR3 covers 14 residues. Germline values: CDR1 DFQATT, CDR2 SNEGSKA (reference sequence). Trimming removed 4 bases from V and 5 bases from J; junction bases left unmatched: 5. CDR3: CSAIAGGPKDTQYF. For the CDR3, the DNA is TGCAGTGCTATAGCGGGGGGGCCTAAAGATACGCAGTATTTT.

This chain links TRBV7-9 with TRBJ2-7; tentatively, D is TRBD2 (6 bases). V lost 7 bases to trimming and J lost 3 bases, with 16 bases between them. This CDR3 is built from 14 residues. CDR1 SEHNR and CDR2 FQNEAQ come from the germline V gene (reference sequence). CDR3 amino acids: CASTLSGTYYEQYF. The CDR3 nucleotides are TGTGCCAGCACCCTATCTGGGACTTACTACGAGCAGTACTTC.

This clonotype was detected only a few times. This chain joins TRBV7-2 and TRBJ2-3, with 10 bases fitting TRBD2. The trim removed 5 bases at V and 4 bases at J, leaving 6 bases unmatched. CDR1 is SGHTA and CDR2 is FQGNSA in the germline V gene. The CDR3 is 15 residues long. The CDR3 protein is CASSTLAGAADTQYF. The DNA of the CDR3 is TGTGCCAGCAGCACCCTAGCGGGAGCTGCAGATACGCAGTATTTT.